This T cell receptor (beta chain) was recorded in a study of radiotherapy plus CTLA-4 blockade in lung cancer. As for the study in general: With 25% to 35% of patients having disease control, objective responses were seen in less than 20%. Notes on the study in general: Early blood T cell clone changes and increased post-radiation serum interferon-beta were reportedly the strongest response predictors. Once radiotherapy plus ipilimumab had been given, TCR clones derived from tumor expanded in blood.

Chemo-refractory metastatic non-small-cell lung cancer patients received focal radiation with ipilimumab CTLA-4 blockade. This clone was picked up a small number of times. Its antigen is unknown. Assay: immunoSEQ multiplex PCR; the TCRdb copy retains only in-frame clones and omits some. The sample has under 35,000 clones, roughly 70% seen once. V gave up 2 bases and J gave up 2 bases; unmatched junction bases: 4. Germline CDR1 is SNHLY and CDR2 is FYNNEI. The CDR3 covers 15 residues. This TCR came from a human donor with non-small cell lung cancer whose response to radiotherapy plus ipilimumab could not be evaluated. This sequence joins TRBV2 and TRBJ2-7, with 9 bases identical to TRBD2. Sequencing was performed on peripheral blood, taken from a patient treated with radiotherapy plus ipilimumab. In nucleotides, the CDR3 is TGTGCCAGCAGTGAAATTGCGGGAGGGCCCTACGAGCAGTACTTC. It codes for CASSEIAGGPYEQYF.